A single sample gave rise to the 5 T cell receptor beta chains below, sequenced in a study of blood T cell repertoires in COVID-19. Data came from immunoSEQ multiplex PCR; TCRdb stores just in-frame clones and leaves some out. The data contain approximately 120,000 clones, roughly four fifths of them seen just once; the ten biggest clones take up over 15%. The specimen was PBMCs or T cells enriched from blood (not recorded which). All receptors derive from a man aged 25 to 45 who had recovered from COVID-19.

This clone was observed a few times. The chain recombines TRBV19 with TRBJ2-3, with 7 bases lining up with TRBD1. The CDR3 runs 13 residues. Germline lookup yields CDR1 LNHDA and CDR2 SQIVND (reference sequence). With V trimmed by 9 bases and J by 1 base, 4 bases remained unmatched. The CDR3 is CASRDRRTDTQYF. The CDR3 bases are TGTGCCAGCCGGGACAGACGCACAGATACGCAGTATTTT.

The V call is TRBV6-1, the J call TRBJ2-1; 8 bases align to TRBD2. The CDR3 totals 17 residues. Germline V lookup: CDR1 MNHNS, CDR2 SASEGT. The V gene end was trimmed by 2 bases and the J gene end by 2 bases; junction bases not matched to a gene: 8. The CDR3 region is CASSEIGLAGPYNEQFF. In DNA, the CDR3 is TGTGCCAGCAGTGAAATCGGGCTAGCGGGCCCCTACAATGAGCAGTTCTTC.

The chain carries TRBV15 and TRBJ2-7; no reliable D call. This CDR3 has 13 amino acids. V lost 1 base to trimming and J lost 2 bases, with 6 bases between them. The germline V gene has CDR1 LNHNV and CDR2 YYDKDF (reference sequence). Here the CDR3 DNA reads TGTGCCACCAGCAGAGCTGAGACCTACGAGCAGTACTTC. Its protein product is CATSRAETYEQYF.

The chain joins TRBV13 to TRBJ1-2; D is perhaps TRBD1 (5 bases). The CDR3 spans 18 residues. The V gene's germline CDR1 is PRHDT and CDR2 FYEKMQ (reference sequence). Trimming pared 0 bases from V and 7 bases from J, leaving 24 bases between. CDR3: CASSLGEDIAGIGGGYTF. The CDR3 nucleotides read TGTGCCAGCAGCTTAGGAGAAGACATTGCGGGGATTGGGGGTGGCTACACCTTC.

Only one count was recorded for this clone. This chain links TRBV19 with TRBJ1-1, with D possibly matching TRBD1 (5 bases). V lost 8 bases and J lost 1, with 14 bases in between. The CDR3 runs to 14 residues. Germline V CDR1 and CDR2: LNHDA, SQIVND (reference sequence). The CDR3 DNA is TGTGCCAGTCTGATGACAGACGGGAACACTGAAGCTTTCTTT. Residues: CASLMTDGNTEAFF.